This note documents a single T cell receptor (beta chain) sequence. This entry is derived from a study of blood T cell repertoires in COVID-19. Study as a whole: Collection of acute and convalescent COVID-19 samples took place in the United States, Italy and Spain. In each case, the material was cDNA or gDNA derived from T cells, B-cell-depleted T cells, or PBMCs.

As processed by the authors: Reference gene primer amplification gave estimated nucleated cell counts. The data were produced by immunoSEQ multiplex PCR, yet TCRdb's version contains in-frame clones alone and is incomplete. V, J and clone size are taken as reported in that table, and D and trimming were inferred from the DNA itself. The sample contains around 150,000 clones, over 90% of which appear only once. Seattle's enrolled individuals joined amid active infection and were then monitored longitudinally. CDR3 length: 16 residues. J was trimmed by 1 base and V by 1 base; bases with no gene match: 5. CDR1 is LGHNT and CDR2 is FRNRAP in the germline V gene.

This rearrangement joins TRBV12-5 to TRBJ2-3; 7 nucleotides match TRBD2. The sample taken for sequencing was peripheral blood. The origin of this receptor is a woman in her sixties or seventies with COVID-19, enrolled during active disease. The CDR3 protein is CASGLAVTSGTDTQYF. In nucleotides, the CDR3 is TGTGCTAGTGGTTTGGCCGTTACTAGCGGCACAGATACGCAGTATTTT.